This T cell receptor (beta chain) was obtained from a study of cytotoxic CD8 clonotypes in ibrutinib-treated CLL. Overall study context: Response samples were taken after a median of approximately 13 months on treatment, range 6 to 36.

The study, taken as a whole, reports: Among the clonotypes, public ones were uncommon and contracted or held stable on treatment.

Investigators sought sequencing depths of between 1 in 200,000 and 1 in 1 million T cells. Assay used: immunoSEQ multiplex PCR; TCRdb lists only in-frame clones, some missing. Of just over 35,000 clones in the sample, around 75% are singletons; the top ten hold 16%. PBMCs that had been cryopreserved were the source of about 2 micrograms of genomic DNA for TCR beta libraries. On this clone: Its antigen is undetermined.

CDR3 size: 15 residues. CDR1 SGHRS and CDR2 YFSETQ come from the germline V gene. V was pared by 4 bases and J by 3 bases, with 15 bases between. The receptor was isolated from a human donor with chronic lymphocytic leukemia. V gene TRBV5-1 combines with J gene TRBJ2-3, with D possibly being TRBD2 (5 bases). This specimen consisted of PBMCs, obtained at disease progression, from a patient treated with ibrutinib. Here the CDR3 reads CASSPDFSLTDTQYF. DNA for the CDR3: TGCGCCAGCAGCCCGGACTTTTCGCTGACAGATACGCAGTATTTT.